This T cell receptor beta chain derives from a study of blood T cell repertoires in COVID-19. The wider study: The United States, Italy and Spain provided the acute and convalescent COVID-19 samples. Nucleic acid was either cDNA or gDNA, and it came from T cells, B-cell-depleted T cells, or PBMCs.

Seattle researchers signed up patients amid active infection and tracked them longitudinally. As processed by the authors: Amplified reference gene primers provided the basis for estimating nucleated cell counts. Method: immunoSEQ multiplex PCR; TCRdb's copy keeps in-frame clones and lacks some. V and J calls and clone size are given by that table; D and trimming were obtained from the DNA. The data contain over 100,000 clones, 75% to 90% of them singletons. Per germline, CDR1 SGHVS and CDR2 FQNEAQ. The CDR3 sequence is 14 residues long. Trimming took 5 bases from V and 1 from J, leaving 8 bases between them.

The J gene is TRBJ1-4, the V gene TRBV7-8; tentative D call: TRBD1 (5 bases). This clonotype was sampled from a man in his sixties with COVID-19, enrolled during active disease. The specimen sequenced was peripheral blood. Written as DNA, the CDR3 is TGTGCCAGCAGCGCGACAGTAACTAATGAAAAACTGTTTTTT. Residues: CASSATVTNEKLFF.